A single sample is the source of the 20 T cell receptor beta chains below, sequenced in a study of regulatory T cells in long-lasting Graves disease. Time point given: newly diagnosed GD, antithyroid drugs for less than 3 months. Researchers made the TCR library from RNA that was extracted from PBMCs. HTBI primers from iRepertoire and Arm-PCR of CDR3 regions yielded the TCR beta libraries. TCRdb re-analysed the multiplex PCR reads in MiXCR, keeping a single row per CDR3 protein. The sample lists some 240,000 distinct CDR3 sequences, roughly 20% seen once, with around 11% in the top ten. These records were also assigned to another study, of T cells in Graves' hyperthyroidism and ophthalmopathy.

The sample here was peripheral blood mononuclear cells (PBMCs), taken at new diagnosis, from a patient treated with antithyroid drugs. The receptors shown here come from a woman aged 30 to 39 with Graves disease.

This clonotype was detected ten times or more. V gene TRBV19 combines with J gene TRBJ1-6; 9 nucleotides match TRBD1. This CDR3 has 14 amino acids. Germline V gene lookup returns CDR1 LNHDA and CDR2 SQIVND (reference sequence). J lost 10 bases, V lost 6 bases, and 7 bases had no gene match. As DNA, the CDR3 is TGTGCCAGTAGCATGGGGACAGGGCAGTCACCCCTCCACTTT. This codes for CASSMGTGQSPLHF.

This clonotype was recorded at least ten times. This chain links TRBV2 with TRBJ1-2; 7 positions match TRBD1. CDR1 SNHLY and CDR2 FYNNEI come from the germline V gene. The V segment lost 3 bases and the J segment 2 bases; nucleotides outside the gene matches: 6. CDR3 size: 15 residues. The CDR3 spells CASSDPGQRNYGYTF. DNA for the CDR3: TGTGCCAGCAGTGATCCGGGACAGCGAAACTATGGCTACACCTTC.

Ten or more counts support this clonotype. A read error may produce the germline difference seen at one junction end. The rearrangement joins TRBV11-2 to TRBJ2-7, with 10 bases matching TRBD1. CDR3 size: 14 residues. Per germline, CDR1 SGHAT and CDR2 FQNNGV. CDR3 DNA sequence: TGCGCCAGCAGCCTAGGGACAGGGGCCTACGAGCAGTACTTC. Its translation: CASSLGTGAYEQYF.

This clonotype was found many times. The V gene is TRBV28, the J gene TRBJ1-2; D perhaps matches TRBD1 (5 bases). The V end lost 1 base, the J end lost 8 bases, and 11 bases lay between the germline ends. Germline CDR1 reads MDHEN; CDR2 reads SYDVKM. CDR3 size: 13 residues. For the CDR3, the DNA is TGTGCCAGCAGTTTATCATCAGGGAGGGGCTACACCTTC. Protein: CASSLSSGRGYTF.

This clonotype was observed at least ten times. For the CDR3, the DNA is TGTGCCAGCAGTGCCTATCCGACAGGGAACACTGAAGCTTTCTTT. It yields the protein CASSAYPTGNTEAFF. The chain links TRBV6-1 to TRBJ1-1; possible D gene TRBD1, 6 bases. CDR3 size: 15 residues. The V gene lost 4 bases and the J gene lost 1 base, with 13 bases spanning the gap. CDR1 and CDR2 from the germline V gene are MNHNS and SASEGT.

This clonotype came up many times. V usage is TRBV3-1 and J usage is TRBJ1-2; D perhaps matches TRBD1 (6 bases). The V and J ends lost 3 bases and 7 bases respectively, with 9 bases between them. This CDR3 has 12 amino acids. Germline V lookup: CDR1 LGHDT, CDR2 YNNKEL (reference sequence). The DNA for the CDR3 is TGTGCCAGCAGCCAGGCAGGGGCTGGCTACACCTTC. Amino acids: CASSQAGAGYTF.

This clonotype was seen ten or more times. The chain recombines TRBV28 with TRBJ2-6; maybe TRBD2 (5 bases). The CDR3 runs 15 residues. Trimming removed 3 bases from V and 4 bases from J, with 10 bases in between. The V gene's germline CDR1 is MDHEN and CDR2 SYDVKM. The CDR3 sequence: CASSFAGYGANVLTF. CDR3 coding DNA: TGTGCCAGCAGTTTCGCGGGTTACGGGGCCAACGTCCTGACTTTC. Supplemented by reference TRBV28 and TRBJ2-6, the full variable domain reads DVKVTQSSRYLVKRTGEKVFLECVQDMDHENMFWYRQDPGLGLRLIYFSYDVKMKEKGDIPEGYSVSREKKERFSLILESASTNQTSMYLCASSFAGYGANVLTFGAGSRLTVL.

Points on this clonotype: Since a much larger clone is just one base distant, this may be a read error. V and J are TRBV4-1 and TRBJ2-7; 8 nucleotides agree with TRBD2. This CDR3 is 16 amino acids long. The V and J ends lost 2 bases and 9 bases, in that order; junction bases with no gene match: 15. Looked up from germline, CDR1 is MGHRA and CDR2 is YSYEKL. Here the CDR3 reads CASSQPYGGVPMVQYF. CDR3 coding DNA: TGCGCCAGCAGCCAACCCTACGGGGGGGTTCCCATGGTGCAGTACTTC.

The chain is built from TRBV28 and TRBJ2-3; 9 bases map to TRBD2. Trimming removed 5 bases from V and 2 bases from J; junction bases left unmatched: 11. CDR1 MDHEN and CDR2 SYDVKM come from the germline V gene. CDR3 length equals 17 residues. The CDR3 loop reads CASSPGAGGKLTDTQYF. The CDR3 bases are TGTGCCAGCAGTCCTGGGGCGGGAGGGAAACTCACAGATACGCAGTATTTT.

This clonotype was picked up many times. The CDR3 region has the DNA TGCGCCAGCAGTGAGTCGATTTCAGGGGCAGCTTTCTTT. It codes for CASSESISGAAFF. The J gene is TRBJ1-1, the V gene TRBV10-2, with a possible D match to TRBD1 (6 bases). Trimming pared 0 bases from V and 10 bases from J, leaving 12 bases between. CDR3 length equals 13 residues. Germline V gene data show CDR1 as WSHSY and CDR2 as SAAADI.

This clonotype showed up many times. This chain links TRBV6-1 with TRBJ2-7, with TRBD1 identical over 8 bases. The CDR3 length is 15 residues. Per the germline V gene, CDR1 is MNHNS and CDR2 is SASEGT. The J segment lost 3 bases and the V segment lost 0 bases, leaving 4 bases of the junction unmatched. CDR3 DNA sequence: TGTGCCAGCAGTGAAGCGATGGACAGGGACTACGAGCAGTACTTC. The encoded protein is CASSEAMDRDYEQYF.

This clonotype was observed many times. The chain has TRBV11-2 and TRBJ1-2; a weak D match, TRBD1 (5 bases). The V gene lost 7 bases and the J gene lost 5 bases, with 20 bases spanning the gap. This CDR3 spans 15 amino acids. Germline CDR1 reads SGHAT; CDR2 reads FQNNGV. The CDR3 loop reads CASTVGGGFWYGYTF. CDR3 nucleotides: TGTGCCAGCACCGTGGGCGGGGGATTTTGGTATGGCTACACCTTC. The entire variable domain, with the rest obtained from reference TRBV11-2 and TRBJ1-2, is as follows: EAGVAQSPRYKIIEKRQSVAFWCNPISGHATLYWYQQILGQGPKLLIQFQNNGVVDDSQLPKDRFSAERLKGVDSTLKIQPAKLEDSAVYLCASTVGGGFWYGYTFGSGTRLTVV.

This clonotype was seen many times. The chain recombines TRBV30 with TRBJ2-1, with a weak D call TRBD2 (7 bases). V lost 1 base and J lost 3, with 22 bases in between. The CDR3 runs to 18 residues. Looked up from germline, CDR1 is GTSNPN and CDR2 is SVGIG (reference sequence). The CDR3 coding sequence is TGTGCCTGGAGTGGGAGAGGGGGGGGGGGCCGAATCTACAATGAGCAGTTCTTC. It yields the protein CAWSGRGGGGRIYNEQFF.

The genes are TRBV14 and TRBJ2-2; D not certain. Germline V lookup: CDR1 SGHDN, CDR2 FVKESK. V was trimmed by 5 bases and J by 6 bases, leaving 10 bases between them. The CDR3 length is 13 residues. The CDR3 here is CASSTTVAGELFF. Written as DNA, the CDR3 is TGTGCCAGCAGCACGACCGTCGCCGGGGAGCTGTTTTTT. Together with reference TRBV14 and TRBJ2-2, the CDR3 gives the full variable domain: EAGVTQFPSHSVIEKGQTVTLRCDPISGHDNLYWYRRVMGKEIKFLLHFVKESKQDESGMPNNRFLAERTGGTYSTLKVQPAELEDSGVYFCASSTTVAGELFFGEGSRLTVL.

This clonotype was recorded at least ten times. The V gene is TRBV24-1, the J gene TRBJ2-2, with 11 bases matching TRBD1. Germline CDR1 KGHDR, CDR2 SFDVKD. After removal of 10 bases from V and 6 bases from J, the junction contained 9 bases not matched to a gene. The CDR3 runs to 15 residues. CDR3 sequence reads: CATKSGQGGPGELFF. The CDR3 DNA follows: TGTGCCACTAAATCGGGACAGGGGGGCCCCGGGGAGCTGTTTTTT.

This clonotype was counted many times. The chain has TRBV11-3 and TRBJ1-1; D ambiguous. Germline V gene lookup returns CDR1 SGHNT and CDR2 YENEEA. The V gene lost 1 base and the J gene lost 9 bases, with 9 bases spanning the gap. The CDR3 length is 12 residues. In DNA form, the CDR3 reads TGTGCCAGCAGCTTAGTTCCTAGGAAAGCTTTCTTT. Its protein is CASSLVPRKAFF.

This clonotype has at least ten counts. The rearrangement links TRBV3-1 to TRBJ1-5, with D tentatively TRBD1 (6 bases). There are 14 residues in the CDR3. V lost 5 bases, J lost 6 bases, and 14 bases lay in between. CDR1 and CDR2 (germline): LGHDT, YNNKEL (reference sequence). This CDR3 reads CASSITGGGQPQHF. The CDR3 bases are TGTGCCAGCAGCATTACGGGGGGCGGTCAGCCCCAGCATTTT.

There are many counts of this clonotype. This chain links TRBV6-2 or TRBV6-3 with TRBJ1-4, with D possibly being TRBD1 (6 bases). Trimming pared 11 bases from V and 5 bases from J, leaving 15 bases between. Germline V gene data show CDR1 as MNHEY and CDR2 as SVGEGT. This CDR3 comprises 13 residues. The CDR3 loop is CALLTGENEKLFF. The DNA of the CDR3 is TGTGCCTTACTGACAGGCGAGAATGAAAAACTGTTTTTT.

This clonotype came up many times. This chain links TRBV3-1 with TRBJ1-2; no definite D call. This CDR3 has 14 amino acids. Germline V gives CDR1 LGHDT, CDR2 YNNKEL (reference sequence). V lost 5 bases and J 0 bases, leaving 10 bases between the germline ends. CDR3 sequence reads: CASSLAGANYGYTF. The DNA of the CDR3 is TGTGCCAGCAGCTTAGCGGGAGCTAACTATGGCTACACCTTC.

This clonotype occurred many times. This chain links TRBV11-2 with TRBJ2-5, with D perhaps given as TRBD1 or TRBD2 (5 bases each). V lost 6 bases and J 2 bases, leaving 10 bases between the germline ends. The CDR3 runs to 13 residues. CDR1 is SGHAT and CDR2 is FQNNGV in the germline V gene. CDR3 region: CASSRGVQETQYF. CDR3 DNA sequence: TGTGCCAGCAGTCGAGGGGTACAAGAGACCCAGTACTTC.